One T cell receptor beta chain is described in this entry. Its antigen remains unidentified. No clone much larger than this one lies a single base away; base qualities are absent. The sample's treatment or condition label is to be understood as: in vitro stimulation with specific CMV peptide epitopes to enrich CMV-specific T cells. This record comes from a study of T cell repertoires in cytomegalovirus infection (dated by TCRdb to the late 2010s). In terms of the full investigation: The peptide stimulations were aimed at well-studied HLA-B-restricted epitopes as well as recently identified HLA-C-restricted CMV epitopes, whose presentation resists viral immunomodulation. The HLA type of each donor mattered for the analysis, because public TCR beta signatures pointed to carriage of CMV infection along with the matching HLA type.

Reads for this sample came from an Illumina HiSeq 1500. TCRdb trimmed public reads at Q25 via fastp, called clones via MiXCR and kept in-frame beta chains. Rows matching on CDR3 protein sequence are summarized as one entry with the most common DNA and genes. The sample table contains roughly 990,000 distinct CDR3 sequences; only one count was recorded for 31% of them. The ten largest clones take up about 14% of the sample. The investigation overall reported the following: The ex vivo response was dominated by HLA-C-restricted CMV-specific TCR beta clonotypes, which also provided the single most frequent clonotype in two of eight donors. Carriers of CMV infection plus the relevant HLA type were discriminated by the cumulative frequency of public TCR beta family members in the study cohort and in an independent roughly 340-donor cohort.

V drops 2 bases and J drops 6 bases, leaving 11 bases in between. Reading from cysteine to phenylalanine, the CDR3 counts 14 amino acids. Solely the CDR3 DNA is kept, with 42 bases framed from the first base. This TCR came from a human donor in good health (CMV status not recorded). Some clones in this sample may be carry-over from other donors' samples. The sample in question was cultured CD8+ T cells from PBMCs, obtained from culture after CMV antigen stimulation. The sequence links TRBV12-3 or TRBV12-4 to TRBJ1-5; matching of 6 bases hints at TRBD1 as the D gene. The sequenced DNA is TGTGCCAGCAGTTTATACCAGGGGCCTCAGCCCCAGCATTTT. Its protein is CASSLYQGPQPQHF.